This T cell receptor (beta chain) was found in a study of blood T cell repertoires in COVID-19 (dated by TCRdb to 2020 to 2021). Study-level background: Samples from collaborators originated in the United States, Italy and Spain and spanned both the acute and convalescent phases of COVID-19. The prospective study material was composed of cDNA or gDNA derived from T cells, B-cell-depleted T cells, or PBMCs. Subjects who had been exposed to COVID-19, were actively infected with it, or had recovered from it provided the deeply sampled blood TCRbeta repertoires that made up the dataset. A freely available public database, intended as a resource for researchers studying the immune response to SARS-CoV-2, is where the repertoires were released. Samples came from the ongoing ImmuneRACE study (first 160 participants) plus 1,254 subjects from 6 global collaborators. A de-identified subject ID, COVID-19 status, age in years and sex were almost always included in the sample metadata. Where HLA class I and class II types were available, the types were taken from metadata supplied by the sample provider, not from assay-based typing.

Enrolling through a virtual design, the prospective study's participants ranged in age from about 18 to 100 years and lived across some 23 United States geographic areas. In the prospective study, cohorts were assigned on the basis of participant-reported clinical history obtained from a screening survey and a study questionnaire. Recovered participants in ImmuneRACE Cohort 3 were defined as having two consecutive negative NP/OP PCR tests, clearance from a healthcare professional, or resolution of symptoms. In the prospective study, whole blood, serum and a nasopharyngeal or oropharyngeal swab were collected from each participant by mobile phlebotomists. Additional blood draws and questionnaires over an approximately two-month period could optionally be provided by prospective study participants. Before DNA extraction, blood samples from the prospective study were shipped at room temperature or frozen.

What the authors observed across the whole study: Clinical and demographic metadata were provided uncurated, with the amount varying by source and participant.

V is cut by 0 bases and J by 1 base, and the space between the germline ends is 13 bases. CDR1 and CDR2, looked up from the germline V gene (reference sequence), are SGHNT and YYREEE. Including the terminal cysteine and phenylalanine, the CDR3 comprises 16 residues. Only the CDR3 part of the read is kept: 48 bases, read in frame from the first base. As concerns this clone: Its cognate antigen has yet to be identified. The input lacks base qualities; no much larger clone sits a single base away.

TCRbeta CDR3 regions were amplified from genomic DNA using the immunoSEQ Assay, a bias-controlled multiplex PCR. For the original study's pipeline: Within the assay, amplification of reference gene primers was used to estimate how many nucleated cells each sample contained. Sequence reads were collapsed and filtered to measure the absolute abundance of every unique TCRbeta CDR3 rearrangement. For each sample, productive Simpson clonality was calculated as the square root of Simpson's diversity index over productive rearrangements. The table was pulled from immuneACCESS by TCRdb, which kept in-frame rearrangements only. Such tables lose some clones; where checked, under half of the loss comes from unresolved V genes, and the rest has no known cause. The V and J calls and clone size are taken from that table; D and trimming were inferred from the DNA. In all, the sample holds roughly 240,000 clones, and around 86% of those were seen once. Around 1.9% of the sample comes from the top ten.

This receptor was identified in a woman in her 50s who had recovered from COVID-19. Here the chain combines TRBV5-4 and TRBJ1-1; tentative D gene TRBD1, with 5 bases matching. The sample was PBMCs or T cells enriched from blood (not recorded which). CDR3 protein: CASSLGRGMSNTEAFF. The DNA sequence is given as TGTGCCAGCAGCTTGGGGCGGGGGATGTCGAACACTGAAGCTTTCTTT. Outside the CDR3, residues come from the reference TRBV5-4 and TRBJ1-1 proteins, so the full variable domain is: ETGVTQSPTHLIKTRGQQVTLRCSSQSGHNTVSWYQQALGQGPQFIFQYYREEENGRGNFPPRFSGLQFPNYSSELNVNALELDDSALYLCASSLGRGMSNTEAFFGQGTRLTVV.